Here is one TCR beta chain with its context. Antigen unknown. Other DNA sequences in this sample translate to the same CDR3. This sample is part of a study of shared clonotypes between healthy human individuals. Whole-study results and caveats: Among the subsets, naive ones generally showed larger estimated richness than memory ones.

CDR3 length equals 15 residues. V dropped 1 base and J dropped 3; count of bases not matched to a gene: 0. CDR1 is SGHVS and CDR2 is FNYEAQ in the germline V gene. Assay: immunoSEQ multiplex PCR; the TCRdb copy retains only in-frame clones and omits some. Of more than 1,200,000 clones detected, less than 99% appear once; the ten largest clones hold 0.36%. The receptor was derived from a man aged 25 to 40 in good health. This chain connects TRBV7-6 to TRBJ2-7, with 13 bases aligning to TRBD2. Sequencing was performed on naive CD4+ T cells sorted from blood. Indicated subset: CD45RA+ positively selected. CDR3 nucleotides: TGTGCCAGCAGCTTAGGGACTAGCGGGAGCTACGAGCAGTACTTC. Translating gives CASSLGTSGSYEQYF. The variable domain in full, with the rest retrieved from reference TRBV7-6 and TRBJ2-7, is GAGVSQSPRYKVTKRGQDVALRCDPISGHVSLYWYRQALGQGPEFLTYFNYEAQQDKSGLPNDRFSAERPEGSISTLTIQRTEQRDSAMYRCASSLGTSGSYEQYFGPGTRLTVT.